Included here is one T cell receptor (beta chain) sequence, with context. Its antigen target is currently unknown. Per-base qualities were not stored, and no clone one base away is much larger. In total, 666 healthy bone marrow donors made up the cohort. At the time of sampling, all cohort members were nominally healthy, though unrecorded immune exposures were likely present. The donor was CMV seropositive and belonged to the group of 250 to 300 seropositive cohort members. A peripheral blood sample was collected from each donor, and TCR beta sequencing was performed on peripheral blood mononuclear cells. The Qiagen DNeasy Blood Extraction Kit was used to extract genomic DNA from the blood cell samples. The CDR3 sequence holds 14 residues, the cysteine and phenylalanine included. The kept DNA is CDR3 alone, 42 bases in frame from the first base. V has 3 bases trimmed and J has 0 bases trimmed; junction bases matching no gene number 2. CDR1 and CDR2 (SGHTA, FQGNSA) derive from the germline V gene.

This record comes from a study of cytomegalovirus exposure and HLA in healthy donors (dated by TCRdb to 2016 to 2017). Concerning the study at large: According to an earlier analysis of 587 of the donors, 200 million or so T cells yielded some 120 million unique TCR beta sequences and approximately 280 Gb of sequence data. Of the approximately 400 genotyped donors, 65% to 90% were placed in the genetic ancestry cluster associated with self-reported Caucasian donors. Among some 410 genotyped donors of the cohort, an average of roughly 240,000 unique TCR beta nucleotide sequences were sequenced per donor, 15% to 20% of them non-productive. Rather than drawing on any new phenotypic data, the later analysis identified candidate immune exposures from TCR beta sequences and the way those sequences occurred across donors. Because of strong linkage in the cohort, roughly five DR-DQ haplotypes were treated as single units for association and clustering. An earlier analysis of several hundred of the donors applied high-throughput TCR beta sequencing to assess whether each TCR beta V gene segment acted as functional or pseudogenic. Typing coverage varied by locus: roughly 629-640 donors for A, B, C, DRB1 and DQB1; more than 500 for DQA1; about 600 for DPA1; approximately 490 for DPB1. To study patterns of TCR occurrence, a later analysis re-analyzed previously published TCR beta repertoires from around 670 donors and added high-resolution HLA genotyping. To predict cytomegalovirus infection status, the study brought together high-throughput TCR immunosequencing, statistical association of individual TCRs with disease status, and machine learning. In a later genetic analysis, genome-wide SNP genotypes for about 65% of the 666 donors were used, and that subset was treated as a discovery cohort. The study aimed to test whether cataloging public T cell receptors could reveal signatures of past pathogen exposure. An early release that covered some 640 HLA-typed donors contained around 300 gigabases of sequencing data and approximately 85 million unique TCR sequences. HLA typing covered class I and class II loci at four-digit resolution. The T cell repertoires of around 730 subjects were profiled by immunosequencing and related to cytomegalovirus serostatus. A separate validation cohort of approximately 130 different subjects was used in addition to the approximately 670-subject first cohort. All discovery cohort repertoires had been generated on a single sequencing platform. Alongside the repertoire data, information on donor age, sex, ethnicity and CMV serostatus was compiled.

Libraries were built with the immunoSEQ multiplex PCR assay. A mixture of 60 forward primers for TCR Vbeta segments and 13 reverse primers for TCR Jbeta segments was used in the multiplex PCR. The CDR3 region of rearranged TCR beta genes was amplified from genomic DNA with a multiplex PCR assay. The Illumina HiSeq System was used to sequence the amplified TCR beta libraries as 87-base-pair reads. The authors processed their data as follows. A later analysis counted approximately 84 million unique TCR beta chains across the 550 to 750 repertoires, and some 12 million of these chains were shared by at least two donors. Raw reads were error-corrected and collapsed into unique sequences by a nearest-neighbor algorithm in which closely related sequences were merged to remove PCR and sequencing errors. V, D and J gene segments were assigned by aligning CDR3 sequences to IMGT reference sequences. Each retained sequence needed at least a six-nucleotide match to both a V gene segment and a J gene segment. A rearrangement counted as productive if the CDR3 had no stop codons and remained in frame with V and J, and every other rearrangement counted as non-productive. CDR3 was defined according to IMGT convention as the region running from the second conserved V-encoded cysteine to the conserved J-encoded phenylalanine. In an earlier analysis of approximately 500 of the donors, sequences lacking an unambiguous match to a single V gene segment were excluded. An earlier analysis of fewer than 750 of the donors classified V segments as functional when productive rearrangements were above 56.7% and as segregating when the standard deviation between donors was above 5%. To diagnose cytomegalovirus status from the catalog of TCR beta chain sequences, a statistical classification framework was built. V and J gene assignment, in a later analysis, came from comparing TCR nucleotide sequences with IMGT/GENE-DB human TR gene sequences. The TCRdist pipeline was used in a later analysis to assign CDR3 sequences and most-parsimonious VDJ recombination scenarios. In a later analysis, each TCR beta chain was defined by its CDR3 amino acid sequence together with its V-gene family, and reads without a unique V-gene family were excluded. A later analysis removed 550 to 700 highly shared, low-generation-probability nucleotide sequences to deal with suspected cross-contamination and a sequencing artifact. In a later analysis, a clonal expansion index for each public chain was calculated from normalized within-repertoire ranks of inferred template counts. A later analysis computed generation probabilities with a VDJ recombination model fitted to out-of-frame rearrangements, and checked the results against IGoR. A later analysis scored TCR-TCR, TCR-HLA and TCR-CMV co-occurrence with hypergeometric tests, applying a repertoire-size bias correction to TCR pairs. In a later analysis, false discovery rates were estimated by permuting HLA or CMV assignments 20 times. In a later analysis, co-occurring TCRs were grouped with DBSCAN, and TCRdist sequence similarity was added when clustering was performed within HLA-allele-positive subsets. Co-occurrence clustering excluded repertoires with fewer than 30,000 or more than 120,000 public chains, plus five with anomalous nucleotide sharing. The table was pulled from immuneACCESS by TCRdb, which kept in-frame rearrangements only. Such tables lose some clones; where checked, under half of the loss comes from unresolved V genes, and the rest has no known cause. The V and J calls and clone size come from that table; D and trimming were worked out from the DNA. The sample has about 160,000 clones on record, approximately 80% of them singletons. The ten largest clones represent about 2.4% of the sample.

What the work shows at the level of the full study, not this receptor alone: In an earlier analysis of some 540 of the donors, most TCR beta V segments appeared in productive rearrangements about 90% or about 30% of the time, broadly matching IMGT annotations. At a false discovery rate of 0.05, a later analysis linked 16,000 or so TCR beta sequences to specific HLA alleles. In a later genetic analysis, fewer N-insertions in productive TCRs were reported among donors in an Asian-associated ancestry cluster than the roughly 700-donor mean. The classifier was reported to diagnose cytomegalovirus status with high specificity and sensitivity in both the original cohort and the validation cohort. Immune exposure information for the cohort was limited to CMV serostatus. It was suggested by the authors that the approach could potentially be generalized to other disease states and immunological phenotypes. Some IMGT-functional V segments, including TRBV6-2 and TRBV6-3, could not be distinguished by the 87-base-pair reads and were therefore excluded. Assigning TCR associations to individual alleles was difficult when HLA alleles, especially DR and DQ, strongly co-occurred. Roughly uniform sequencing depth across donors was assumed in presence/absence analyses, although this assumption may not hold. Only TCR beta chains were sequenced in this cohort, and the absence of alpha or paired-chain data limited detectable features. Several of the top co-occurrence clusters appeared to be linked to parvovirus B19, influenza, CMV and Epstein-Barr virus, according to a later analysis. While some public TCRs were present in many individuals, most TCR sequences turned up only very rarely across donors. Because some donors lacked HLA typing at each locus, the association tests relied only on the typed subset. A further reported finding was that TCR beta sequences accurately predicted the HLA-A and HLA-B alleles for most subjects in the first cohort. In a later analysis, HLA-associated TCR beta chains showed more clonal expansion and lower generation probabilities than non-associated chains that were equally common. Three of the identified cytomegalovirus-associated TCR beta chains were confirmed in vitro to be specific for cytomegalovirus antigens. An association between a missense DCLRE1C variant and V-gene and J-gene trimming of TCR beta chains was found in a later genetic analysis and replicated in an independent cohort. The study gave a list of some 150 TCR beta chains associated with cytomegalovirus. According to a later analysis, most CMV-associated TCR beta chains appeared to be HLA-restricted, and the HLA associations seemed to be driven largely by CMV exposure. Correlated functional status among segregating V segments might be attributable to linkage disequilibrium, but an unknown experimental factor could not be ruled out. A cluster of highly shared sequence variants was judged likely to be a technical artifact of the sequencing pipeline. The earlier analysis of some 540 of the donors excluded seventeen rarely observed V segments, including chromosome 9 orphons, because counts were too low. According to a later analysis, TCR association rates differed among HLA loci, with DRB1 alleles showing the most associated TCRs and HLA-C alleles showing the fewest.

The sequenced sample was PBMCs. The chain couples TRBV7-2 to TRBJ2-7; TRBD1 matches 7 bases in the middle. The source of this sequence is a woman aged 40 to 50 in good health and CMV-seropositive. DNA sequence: TGTGCCAGCAGCTTGGACAGGACCTCCTACGAGCAGTACTTC. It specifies CASSLDRTSYEQYF.